One sample yielded the 23 T cell receptor beta chains listed below, sequenced in a study of cytomegalovirus exposure and HLA in healthy donors. It was with 60 Vbeta and 13 Jbeta primers that the PCR ran. The data were produced by immunoSEQ multiplex PCR, yet TCRdb's version contains in-frame clones alone and is incomplete. There are 150,000 to 200,000 clones in the sample; 80% occur only once, and about 2% lies in the top ten. Sequencing was performed on PBMCs. These receptors were obtained from a human donor in good health.

The chain recombines TRBV18 with TRBJ2-7; 8 bases match TRBD2. This CDR3 contains 15 residues. Germline V CDR1 and CDR2: KGHSH, LQKENI. The junction had 13 bases not matched to a gene; V was cut back by 6 bases and J by 6 bases. The CDR3 loop is CASSLLTSGYSEQYF. Here the CDR3 DNA reads TGTGCCAGCTCCCTCCTAACTAGCGGCTACTCCGAGCAGTACTTC.

This sequence joins TRBV9 and TRBJ2-7, with a tentative D call TRBD1 (6 bases). The CDR3 is made up of 16 amino acids. The V and J ends lost 0 bases and 5 bases respectively, with 18 bases between them. Germline V gene lookup returns CDR1 SGDLS and CDR2 YYNGEE. The CDR3 DNA is TGTGCCAGCAGCGTAGGATTTACAGGGATTGAGGACGAGCAGTACTTC. It is translated as CASSVGFTGIEDEQYF.

The CDR3 DNA reads TGCGCCAGCAGCAGGGACAGTAATGAAAAACTGTTTTTT. It specifies CASSRDSNEKLFF. V is TRBV5-1 and J is TRBJ1-4; TRBD1 matches at 7 bases. The CDR3 covers 13 residues. V was clipped by 4 bases and J by 4 bases; unmatched bases: 1. Germline CDR1 reads SGHRS; CDR2 reads YFSETQ.

The chain links TRBV19 to TRBJ1-2, with 10 bases matching TRBD1. This CDR3 contains 16 residues. The germline CDR1 and CDR2 sequences are LNHDA and SQIVND (reference sequence). Losses at the gene ends were 6 bases for V and 2 bases for J; bases not matched to a gene: 9. CDR3 sequence: CASRPTGGVGNYGYTF. The CDR3 DNA sequence: TGTGCCAGTAGACCGACAGGGGGCGTTGGGAACTATGGCTACACCTTC.

The chain joins TRBV4-3 to TRBJ2-3, with 12 bases matching TRBD2. CDR3 size: 16 residues. Germline lookup yields CDR1 LGHNA and CDR2 YSLEER. V was pared by 8 bases and J by 4 bases, with 10 bases of the junction left unmatched. CDR3: CASRPGLAGGPDTQYF. The CDR3 nucleotides read TGCGCCAGCCGCCCCGGGCTAGCGGGGGGGCCAGATACGCAGTATTTT.

J is TRBJ2-2 and V is TRBV25-1; 8 bases agree with TRBD1. This CDR3 spans 16 amino acids. Germline V CDR1 and CDR2: MGHDK, SYGVNS. Germline trimming cut 4 bases from V and 1 base from J; bases unmatched to any gene: 5. CDR3 nucleotide sequence: TGTGCCAGCAGTGGAGAACAGGGGGTGAACACCGGGGAGCTGTTTTTT. Protein sequence: CASSGEQGVNTGELFF.

The chain links TRBV19 to TRBJ2-5, with D tentatively TRBD2 (5 bases). The CDR3 runs to 13 residues. Germline CDR1 and CDR2: LNHDA and SQIVND (reference sequence). Trimming left V 5 bases short and J 5 bases short, with 12 bases between. CDR3 residues: CASSPTRTETQYF. The CDR3 DNA follows: TGTGCCAGTAGTCCCACTAGGACGGAGACCCAGTACTTC.

V and J are TRBV19 and TRBJ1-1; D gene uncertain. Germline CDR1 and CDR2: LNHDA and SQIVND (reference sequence). V shed 3 bases and J shed 1 base, with 6 bases lying between them. The CDR3 runs to 13 residues. CDR3 in amino acids: CASSMGRNTEAFF. CDR3 in DNA: TGTGCCAGTAGTATGGGGAGGAACACTGAAGCTTTCTTT. The entire variable domain, with the rest obtained from reference TRBV19 and TRBJ1-1, is as follows: DGGITQSPKYLFRKEGQNVTLSCEQNLNHDAMYWYRQDPGQGLRLIYYSQIVNDFQKGDIAEGYSVSREKKESFPLTVTSAQKNPTAFYLCASSMGRNTEAFFGQGTRLTVV.

The rearrangement joins TRBV28 to TRBJ1-5; perhaps TRBD1 as D (5 bases). V was trimmed by 7 bases and J by 11 bases, leaving 12 bases between them. Germline CDR1 is MDHEN and CDR2 is SYDVKM. The CDR3 contains 11 residues. The CDR3 bases are TGTGCCAGCACCGGGGGGACGGCCCAGCATTTT. Protein sequence: CASTGGTAQHF. Using reference TRBV28 and TRBJ1-5 for the parts outside the CDR3, the full variable domain is DVKVTQSSRYLVKRTGEKVFLECVQDMDHENMFWYRQDPGLGLRLIYFSYDVKMKEKGDIPEGYSVSREKKERFSLILESASTNQTSMYLCASTGGTAQHFGDGTRLSIL.

The chain combines TRBV7-2 with TRBJ1-5; TRBD1 might be the D (6 bases). Trimming removed 5 bases from V and 2 bases from J, with 13 bases in between. The CDR3 covers 15 residues. Germline V gene sequence: CDR1 SGHTA, CDR2 FQGNSA. In DNA, the CDR3 is TGTGCCAGCAGCCAAAGGGCAGGGGGCAATCAGCCCCAGCATTTT. Protein product: CASSQRAGGNQPQHF.

The chain is built from TRBV9 and TRBJ1-5; D unresolved. The CDR3 runs to 15 residues. V lost 0 bases and J 3 bases, leaving 10 bases between the germline ends. Looked up from germline, CDR1 is SGDLS and CDR2 is YYNGEE. CDR3 bases: TGTGCCAGCAGCGTAGACTGGGCAGACAATCAGCCCCAGCATTTT. Translation: CASSVDWADNQPQHF.

The chain is built from TRBV7-2 and TRBJ2-7, with D unresolved. Germline CDR1 is SGHTA and CDR2 is FQGNSA. The CDR3 extends over 15 amino acids. V was cut by 1 base and J by 0 bases, with 10 bases left in between. CDR3 residues: CASSLGLGGSYEQYF. CDR3 DNA: TGTGCCAGCAGCTTAGGTCTCGGTGGCTCCTACGAGCAGTACTTC. The entire variable domain, with the rest obtained from reference TRBV7-2 and TRBJ2-7, is as follows: GAGVSQSPSNKVTEKGKDVELRCDPISGHTALYWYRQSLGQGLEFLIYFQGNSAPDKSGLPSDRFSAERTGGSVSTLTIQRTQQEDSAVYLCASSLGLGGSYEQYFGPGTRLTVT.

The chain carries TRBV29-1 and TRBJ2-1; maybe TRBD1 (6 bases). This CDR3 has 20 residues. V was shortened by 6 bases and J by 3 bases, with 33 bases between the two germline ends. Germline CDR1 and CDR2: SQVTM and ANQGSEA. The CDR3 region is CSVYKKAQGSVYFLYNEQFF. In DNA form, the CDR3 reads TGCAGCGTATACAAAAAGGCTCAGGGGTCGGTGTATTTTCTCTACAATGAGCAGTTCTTC.

The chain recombines TRBV5-6 with TRBJ1-2; the D is unclear. Trimming stripped 4 bases from V and 8 bases from J, with 18 bases between. CDR1 and CDR2 from the germline V gene are SGHDT and YYEEEE. The CDR3 length is 14 residues. Here the CDR3 reads CASSPGNGRRGYTF. The CDR3 DNA reads TGTGCCAGCAGCCCCGGCAACGGCAGGAGGGGCTACACCTTC.

J is TRBJ1-1 and V is TRBV2; the D gene is possibly TRBD1 (5 bases). V lost 3 bases to trimming and J lost 4 bases, with 9 bases between them. Germline V gene sequence: CDR1 SNHLY, CDR2 FYNNEI. This CDR3 has 13 amino acids. The CDR3 here is CASSDRGTTEAFF. For the CDR3, the DNA is TGTGCCAGCAGTGATCGGGGGACCACTGAAGCTTTCTTT.

The chain uses TRBV14 and TRBJ1-4, with 8 nucleotides matching TRBD1. CDR3 length: 18 amino acids. CDR1 is SGHDN and CDR2 is FVKESK in the germline V gene. Germline trimming cut 2 bases from V and 3 bases from J; bases unmatched to any gene: 11. CDR3 loop: CASSQWPGQEVANEKLFF. CDR3 bases: TGTGCCAGCAGCCAATGGCCGGGACAGGAAGTCGCTAATGAAAAACTGTTTTTT.

The genes are TRBV7-3 and TRBJ2-1, with TRBD2 identical over 10 bases. CDR1 is SGHTA and CDR2 is FQGTGA in the germline V gene. J lost 0 bases, V lost 1 base, and 3 bases had no gene match. The CDR3 is 17 residues long. CDR3 protein: CASSLRAGGSSYNEQFF. CDR3 bases: TGTGCCAGCAGCTTAAGAGCGGGGGGGAGCTCCTACAATGAGCAGTTCTTC.

This rearrangement joins TRBV19 to TRBJ1-5; D ambiguous. In germline, CDR1 is LNHDA, CDR2 SQIVND (reference sequence). CDR3 length: 16 residues. Trimming cost V 3 bases and J 0 bases, with 12 bases left between them. CDR3 coding DNA: TGTGCCAGTAGTATGGAGGCAGGTAATAGCAATCAGCCCCAGCATTTT. Its translation: CASSMEAGNSNQPQHF.

This chain uses TRBV5-1 with TRBJ2-1; D gene unclear. This CDR3 is built from 15 residues. In germline, CDR1 is SGHRS, CDR2 YFSETQ. V shed 4 bases and J shed 6 bases, with 17 bases lying between them. Here the CDR3 DNA reads TGCGCCAGCAGCCCTCCCTCGACTGGCGTCAATGAGCAGTTCTTC. This codes for CASSPPSTGVNEQFF.

This clone was seen more than once but under ten times. The chain combines TRBV4-3 with TRBJ2-3, with D maybe TRBD2 (5 bases). The CDR3 is 16 amino acids. Trimming shortened V by 1 base and J by 2 bases, and 13 bases separated the two germline ends. CDR1 is LGHNA and CDR2 is YSLEER in the germline V gene. The CDR3 region is CASSQAEAHFTDTQYF. The CDR3, as DNA: TGCGCCAGCAGCCAAGCGGAGGCACACTTCACAGATACGCAGTATTTT.

The genes are TRBV25-1 and TRBJ1-1, with D tentatively TRBD1 (5 bases). Trimming pared 6 bases from V and 8 bases from J, leaving 16 bases between. The CDR3 consists of 13 residues. Germline V lookup: CDR1 MGHDK, CDR2 SYGVNS. CDR3: CASSRAGDQEAFF. CDR3 sequence (DNA): TGTGCCAGCAGCAGGGCGGGGGACCAAGAAGCTTTCTTT.

The chain combines TRBV4-1 with TRBJ2-5; TRBD1 matches at 7 bases. Trimming removed 0 bases from V and 5 bases from J; junction bases left unmatched: 6. Germline V gene data show CDR1 as MGHRA and CDR2 as YSYEKL. This CDR3 has 15 residues. The CDR3 here is CASSQDLARGETQYF. CDR3 coding DNA: TGCGCCAGCAGCCAAGATCTTGCCAGGGGGGAGACCCAGTACTTC.

This clone showed up just a few times. The J gene is TRBJ1-1, the V gene TRBV5-1, with no clear D. This CDR3 has 14 amino acids. The germline V gene has CDR1 SGHRS and CDR2 YFSETQ. V lost 2 bases to trimming and J lost 1 base, with 9 bases between them. The CDR3 spells CASSFAGGNTEAFF. The CDR3 DNA reads as TGCGCCAGCAGCTTCGCAGGAGGGAACACTGAAGCTTTCTTT. The whole variable domain, filled in from reference TRBV5-1 and TRBJ1-1, reads KAGVTQTPRYLIKTRGQQVTLSCSPISGHRSVSWYQQTPGQGLQFLFEYFSETQRNKGNFPGRFSGRQFSNSRSEMNVSTLELGDSALYLCASSFAGGNTEAFFGQGTRLTVV.